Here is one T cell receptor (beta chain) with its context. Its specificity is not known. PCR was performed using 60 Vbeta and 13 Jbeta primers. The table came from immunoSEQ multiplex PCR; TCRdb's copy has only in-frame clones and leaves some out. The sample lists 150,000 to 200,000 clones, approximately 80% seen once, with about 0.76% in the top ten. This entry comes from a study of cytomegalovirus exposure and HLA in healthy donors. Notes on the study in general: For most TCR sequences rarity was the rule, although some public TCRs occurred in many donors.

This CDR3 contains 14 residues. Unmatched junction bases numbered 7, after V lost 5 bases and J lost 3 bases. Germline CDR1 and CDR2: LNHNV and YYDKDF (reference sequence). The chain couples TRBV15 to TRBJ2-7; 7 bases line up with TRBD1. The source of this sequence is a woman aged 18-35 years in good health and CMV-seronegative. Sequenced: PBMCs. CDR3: CATSRTTGDYEQYF. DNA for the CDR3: TGTGCCACCAGCCGCACTACAGGGGACTACGAGCAGTACTTC.